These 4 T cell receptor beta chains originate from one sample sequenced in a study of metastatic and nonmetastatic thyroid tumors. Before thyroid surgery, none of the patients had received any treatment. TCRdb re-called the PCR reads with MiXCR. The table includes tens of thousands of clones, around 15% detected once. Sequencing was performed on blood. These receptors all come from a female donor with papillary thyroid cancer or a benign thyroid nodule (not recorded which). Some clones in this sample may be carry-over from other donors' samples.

The CDR3 DNA sequence: TGTGCCAGCAATAGGCAAGGGGGCAATCAGCCCCAGCATTTT. Residues: CASNRQGGNQPQHF. This chain joins TRBV27 and TRBJ1-5; maybe TRBD1 (5 bases). Germline-derived CDR1 and CDR2 are MNHEY and SMNVEV (reference sequence). CDR3 length equals 14 residues. With 7 bases removed from V and 2 bases from J, the gap between germline ends came to 12 bases.

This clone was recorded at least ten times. CDR3 nucleotides: TGTGCCAGCAGCCAAGATAGTGGGACCCAAGAGACCCAGTACTTC. Translating it yields CASSQDSGTQETQYF. The chain is built from TRBV3-1 and TRBJ2-5, with D perhaps matching TRBD1 or TRBD2 (5 bases each). This CDR3 comprises 15 residues. Looked up from germline, CDR1 is LGHDT and CDR2 is YNNKEL (reference sequence). Trimming shortened V by 0 bases and J by 1 base, and 9 bases separated the two germline ends.

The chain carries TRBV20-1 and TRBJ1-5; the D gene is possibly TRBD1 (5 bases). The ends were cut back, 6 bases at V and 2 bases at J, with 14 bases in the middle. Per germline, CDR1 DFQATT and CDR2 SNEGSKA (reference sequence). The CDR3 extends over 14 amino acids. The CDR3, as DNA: TGCAGTGCCCAAGAGGGGTCAGGCAATCAGCCCCAGCATTTT. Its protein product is CSAQEGSGNQPQHF.

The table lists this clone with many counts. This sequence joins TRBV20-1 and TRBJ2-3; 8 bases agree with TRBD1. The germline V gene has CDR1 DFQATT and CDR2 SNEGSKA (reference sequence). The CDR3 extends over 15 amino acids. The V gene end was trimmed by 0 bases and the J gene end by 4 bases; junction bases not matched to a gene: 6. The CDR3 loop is CSAREGQGMADTQYF. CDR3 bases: TGCAGTGCTAGAGAAGGACAGGGTATGGCAGATACGCAGTATTTT.